The clone carrying this T cell receptor (beta chain) was found a few times. Antigen: not known. A read error may produce the germline difference seen at one junction end. Here immunoSEQ multiplex PCR was the method, and the copy in TCRdb shows in-frame clones only, minus some. The sample shows about 1,600 clones, about 27% of them seen only once. The source of the sample is a study of T cells in localized non-small cell lung cancer. Findings and limits, study-wide: Sequencing was restricted to one tumor region; therefore, heterogeneity remains possible. Adjacent uninvolved lung had the highest clonality, suggesting focused antigen responses. Within adjacent lung there appeared a median roughly 60 of the top 100 tumor clones. Longer overall survival was linked to higher blood T cell density.

Sequences were derived from lung tumor tissue, sampled before any cancer treatment. The sequence was collected from a man aged 35-69 years with stage I lung adenocarcinoma.

The chain's CDR3 is CASSITGRRTFF. DNA of the CDR3: TGTGCCAGCAGTATTACAGGGAGGCGGACCTTTTTT. The chain uses TRBV28 and TRBJ1-1; D may be TRBD1 (6 bases). Germline V gene sequence: CDR1 MDHEN, CDR2 SYDVKM. This CDR3 comprises 12 residues.